This T cell receptor beta chain was recorded in a study of blood T cell repertoires in COVID-19 (dated by TCRdb to 2020 to 2021). For the study in its entirety: The collaborator samples originated in the United States, Italy and Spain and spanned the acute and convalescent phases of COVID-19. Subjects who had been exposed to COVID-19, were actively infected with it, or had recovered from it provided the deeply sampled blood TCRbeta repertoires that made up the dataset. The prospective study material was composed of cDNA or gDNA derived from T cells, B-cell-depleted T cells, or PBMCs. Nearly every sample came with metadata listing a de-identified subject ID, COVID-19 status, age in years and sex. The repertoires were made available in a free public database intended to serve as a resource for research on the immune response to SARS-CoV-2. Where HLA class I and class II types were available, the types were taken from metadata supplied by the sample provider, not from assay-based typing. The samples were drawn from two sources: the first 160 participants of the ongoing ImmuneRACE study, and 1,000 to 1,500 subjects contributed by 6 global collaborators.

As to this clone: The antigen it binds to is not known. The input lacks base qualities; no much larger clone sits a single base away.

Participants in the prospective study were enrolled through a virtual design, were aged about 18 to 100 years, and lived in 24 United States geographic areas. In the prospective study, participants were assigned to cohorts based on the clinical history participants reported in a screening survey and a study questionnaire. ImmuneRACE Cohort 3 recovered participants were defined by two consecutive negative NP/OP PCR tests, healthcare professional clearance, or symptom resolution. In the prospective study, whole blood, serum and a nasopharyngeal or oropharyngeal swab were collected from each participant by mobile phlebotomists. Over a roughly two-month period, participants in the prospective study had the option of providing additional blood draws and questionnaires. Before DNA extraction, blood samples from the prospective study were shipped at room temperature or frozen. TCRbeta CDR3 regions were amplified from genomic DNA by means of the immunoSEQ Assay, a bias-controlled multiplex PCR. The source study handled its data this way. Within the assay, amplification of reference gene primers was used to estimate how many nucleated cells each sample contained. Sequence reads were collapsed and filtered to measure the absolute abundance of every unique TCRbeta CDR3 rearrangement. For each sample, productive Simpson clonality was calculated as the square root of Simpson's diversity index over productive rearrangements. In TCRdb, the immuneACCESS table is reduced to in-frame sequences with V and J assigned. These tables do not hold every clone; where another copy was compared, an unresolved V gene accounts for under half, and the others remain unexplained. V and J calls plus clone size are reproduced from that table; the DNA served to infer D and trimming. The sample contains roughly 280,000 clones, roughly 86% of them found a single time. Of the sample, about 2% is held by the ten largest clones.

Cut back by 0 bases and 2 bases, the V and J ends lie 5 bases apart. There are 14 amino acids in the CDR3, from cysteine to phenylalanine inclusive. Of all the DNA, just the CDR3 is kept, 42 bases in frame from base 1. Reading the germline V gene gives CDR1 MNHNS and CDR2 SASEGT. On the study overall, not on this receptor specifically: How much clinical and demographic metadata was included differed by source and by participant, and the metadata was provided uncurated.

The chain is encoded by TRBV6-1 joined to TRBJ1-5, with the D gene too uncertain to name. Sequencing was performed on PBMCs or T cells enriched from blood (not recorded which). The clonotype was recovered from a woman aged 55-69 years who had recovered from COVID-19. The DNA sequence follows: TGTGCCAGCAGTGAAGCATATGGCAATCAGCCCCAGCATTTT. This gives the protein CASSEAYGNQPQHF.